The present T cell receptor beta chain was sequenced within a study of shared clonotypes between healthy human individuals. Germline CDR1 is MNHNS and CDR2 is SASEGT. Trimming stripped 5 bases from V and 6 bases from J, with 18 bases between. The CDR3 consists of 15 residues. Unsorted PBMC replicate PCRs used 250 to 350 ng DNA, tens of thousands of T cell genomes. TCRdb's table, derived via immunoSEQ multiplex PCR, lists solely in-frame clones and lacks some. The table has hundreds of thousands of clones, just over 75% seen once. Healthy and HIV-negative, the adult donors had no recent acute infections or vaccinations.

The sample comprised PBMCs. The V call is TRBV6-1, the J call TRBJ2-3, with D possibly being TRBD2 (6 bases). The clonotype was recovered from a middle-aged woman in good health. Some clones in this sample may be carry-over from other donors' samples. CDR3 nucleotide sequence: TGTGCCAGCAGTTCACCGGGACTCAGTAGGGATACGCAGTATTTT. Translating gives CASSSPGLSRDTQYF.